Presented here are 3 T cell receptor beta chains from one specimen sequenced in a study of regulatory T cells in long-lasting Graves disease. TCR beta libraries were built with iRepertoire HTBI primers and Arm-PCR of CDR3 regions. TCRdb passed the multiplex PCR reads through MiXCR, listing each CDR3 protein once. There are 350,000 to 400,000 distinct CDR3 sequences in the sample; 15% to 20% occur only once, and 20% to 25% lies in the top ten. Stated time point: newly diagnosed GD, antithyroid drugs for less than 3 months. Making the TCR library involved RNA that had been extracted from PBMCs. These data were also filed under a second study, of T cells in Graves' hyperthyroidism and ophthalmopathy.

The sample consisted of peripheral blood mononuclear cells (PBMCs), taken at new diagnosis, from a patient treated with antithyroid drugs. These receptors came from a woman between 18 and 30 years old with Graves disease.

At least ten counts were recorded for this clonotype. This chain joins TRBV6-1 and TRBJ2-7, with no clear D. Germline loops: CDR1 MNHNS, CDR2 SASEGT. There are 13 residues in the CDR3. Trimming removed 4 bases from V and 3 bases from J, with 10 bases in between. CDR3 sequence (DNA): TGTGCCAGCAGTGGTAGGACCAACTACGAGCAGTACTTC. It translates to CASSGRTNYEQYF.

This clonotype turned up a few times. The CDR3 nucleotides read TGTGCCTGGAACCGAAATTTGGGACGAGAGACCCAGTACTTC. It yields the protein CAWNRNLGRETQYF. This chain connects TRBV30 to TRBJ2-5; D may be TRBD1 or TRBD2 (5 bases each). V lost 4 bases and J lost 4, with 16 bases in between. This CDR3 spans 14 amino acids. Per germline, CDR1 GTSNPN and CDR2 SVGIG (reference sequence).

This clonotype was seen only a few times. This chain links TRBV5-1 with TRBJ2-5, with 13 bases lining up with TRBD2. CDR1 is SGHRS and CDR2 is YFSETQ in the germline V gene. V dropped 3 bases and J dropped 4; count of bases not matched to a gene: 12. The CDR3 consists of 18 residues. CDR3 nucleotides: TGCGCCAGCAGCTCCCCGAACCAACTAGCGGGGGGGCCAGAGACCCAGTACTTC. The encoded protein is CASSSPNQLAGGPETQYF.